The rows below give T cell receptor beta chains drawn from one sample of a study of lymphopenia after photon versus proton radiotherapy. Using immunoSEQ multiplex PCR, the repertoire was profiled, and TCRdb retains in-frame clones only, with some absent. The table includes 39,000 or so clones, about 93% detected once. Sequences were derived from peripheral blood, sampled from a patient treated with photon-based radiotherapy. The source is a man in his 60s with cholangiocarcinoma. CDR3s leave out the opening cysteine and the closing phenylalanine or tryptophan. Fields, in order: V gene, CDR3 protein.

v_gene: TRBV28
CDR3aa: ASSLSSLDEQF

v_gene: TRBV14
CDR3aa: ASQRGIYNEQF

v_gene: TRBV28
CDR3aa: ASSFRGTEAF

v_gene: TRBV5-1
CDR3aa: ASSFTAGSSQNIQY

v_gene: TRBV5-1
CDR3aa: ASSLTRANVLT

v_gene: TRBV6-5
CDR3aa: ASSYGSTEAF

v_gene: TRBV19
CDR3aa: ASSIAPGGGETQY

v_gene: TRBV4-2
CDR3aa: ASSQGDRDLNTIY

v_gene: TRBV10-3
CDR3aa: AITDRGYEQY

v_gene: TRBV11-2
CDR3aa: ASSLATGGWYEQY

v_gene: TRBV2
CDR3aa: ASRDRVGPRDYNEQF

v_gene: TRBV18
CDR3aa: ASSPIQETQY

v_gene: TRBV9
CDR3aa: ASSVRSQETQY

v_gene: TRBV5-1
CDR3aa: ASSNTGTAGNTIY

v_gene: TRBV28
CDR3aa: ASSGQAKKYTEAF

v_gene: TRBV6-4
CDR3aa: ASSEDRGGGNQPQH

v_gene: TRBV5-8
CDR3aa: ASSLVRRNTIY

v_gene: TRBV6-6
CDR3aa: ASSRTGGRGFHEQY

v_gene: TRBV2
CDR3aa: ASSELEGTSGETQY

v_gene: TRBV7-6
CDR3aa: ASSQSGGAYTGELF

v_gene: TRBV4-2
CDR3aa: ASSRDLAGGKNTGELF

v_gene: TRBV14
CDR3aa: ASSPPGRTYGYT

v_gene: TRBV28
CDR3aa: ASSLYFGGNTEAF

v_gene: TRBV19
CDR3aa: ASSEAGMSSYEQY